The source of this T cell receptor (beta chain) is a study of cytotoxic CD8 clonotypes in ibrutinib-treated CLL (dated by TCRdb to the early 2020s). For the wider study: The cohort was composed of under 12 relapsed/refractory and about 15 treatment-naive patients; IGHV unmutated status was identified in 17 patients. Responses were partial in about 25 patients and complete in 2; after median around 68 months follow-up, about 14 stayed in remission and roughly twelve progressed. Samples at response were collected after a median of approximately twelve months of treatment, with a range of roughly 6 to 36 months. On average, each sample yielded around 270,000 productive templates and tens of thousands of productive rearrangements. Of the 90 or so participants in the trial, 25 to 30 had longitudinal samples available. Cryopreserved peripheral blood mononuclear cells were collected before treatment, at response, and at either disease progression or sustained remission. Patients were still on ibrutinib when every remission and progressive disease sample was collected.

This clone was seen a single time. It has no known antigen specificity. Base qualities are not recorded, but no much larger clone differs from it by a single base. Each clonotype received, on average, about 9.7x coverage in deep resolution sequencing performed on a MiSeq, where the target depth lay between 1 in 1 million and 1 in 200,000 T cells. The immunoSEQ hsTCRB Kit was used to generate the TCR beta libraries. The authors processed their data as follows. The data were analyzed with ImmunoSEQ Analyzer and ImmunoSEQ Data Assistant, and V, D and J gene assignments followed IMGT definitions. Clonality, which ranges from 0 to 1, was calculated by subtracting the normalized Shannon entropy of productive rearrangement frequencies from one. Only overrepresented clonotypes making up at least 0.05% of each patient's repertoire were included in the public clonotype analysis. Roughly 13 repertoires from age-matched healthy donors, obtained from immuneACCESS, served as clonality controls. TCRdb took this table from immuneACCESS and kept in-frame rearrangements with V and J called. Such tables lack part of the clones; where checked against another copy, unresolved V genes explain under half of the gap, and the rest is unexplained. The DNA gave D and trimming, while V, J and clone size come from that table. The sample table shows about 200,000 clones, and more than 70% are seen once. The leading ten clones occupy 11% of the sample.

This specimen's time point label, interpreted: 12 to 13 months on ibrutinib. Approximately 2 micrograms of genomic DNA were extracted from cryopreserved PBMCs for TCR beta library preparation. Longitudinal blood samples from CLL patients receiving ibrutinib monotherapy were subjected to high-throughput TCR beta sequencing. The patients were enrolled in a single-center, open-label phase 2 trial of ibrutinib monotherapy. Summary of the overall study and its limitations: Baseline clonality was found to be higher than that of age-matched healthy donors and was strongly correlated with circulating CD8+ T-cell counts. Clonality rose at ibrutinib response, remained stable during sustained remission, and dropped back toward baseline at progression. Public clonotypes were rare and either contracted or stayed stable during treatment, and the rise in clonality at ibrutinib response reflected the expansion of private clonotypes. Sampling times were not matched between patients in sustained remission and patients whose disease was progressing, and lymph node repertoires were not examined.

The TCR sequence derives from a human donor with chronic lymphocytic leukemia. Sequenced material: PBMCs, taken after 12 months of ibrutinib treatment.

The CDR3 in this case is CASSVPSTGIQTYEQYF. The nucleotides are TGTGCCAGCAGCGTACCTTCGACAGGGATCCAAACCTACGAGCAGTACTTC. The rearrangement combines TRBV5-6 with TRBJ2-7, with 7 junctional bases fitting TRBD1. The CDR3, from cysteine to phenylalanine, totals 17 residues. Of the read, only the CDR3 DNA is kept; its 51 bases are in frame from base 1. V ends up 4 bases short and J 2 bases short, with an unmatched junction base count of 15. Reading the germline V gene gives CDR1 SGHDT and CDR2 YYEEEE.